This T cell receptor (beta chain) is from a study of T cells in tuberculosis. Germline CDR1 is SGHTA and CDR2 is FQGNSA. Trimming stripped 1 base from V and 5 bases from J, with 17 bases between. The CDR3 is made up of 16 amino acids. The repertoire was sequenced with immunoSEQ multiplex PCR; TCRdb's copy has only in-frame clones and lacks some. Among 50,000 to 65,000 clones listed, around 90% were seen once. Cells were sorted from thawed PBMC rested overnight and stained with GMM-loaded CD1B tetramer, viability dye and anti-CD3. The lipid loaded on the CD1B tetramers was C32 glucose monomycolate from Rhodococcus equi.

The source material was CD1b-GMM tetramer-negative cells sorted from PBMCs. The TCR sequence derives from an adult woman with latent tuberculosis. This chain links TRBV7-2 with TRBJ2-5; D may be TRBD2 (6 bases). As DNA, the CDR3 is TGTGCCAGCAGCTTAGTCGGTCCTAGCGTTGGGGAGACCCAGTACTTC. This codes for CASSLVGPSVGETQYF.